This paragraph reports one T cell receptor beta chain. The data were obtained in a study of control samples from healthy donors and cancer patients. Sequencing used immunoSEQ multiplex PCR; TCRdb keeps in-frame clones, though not all of them. The repertoire holds about 130,000 clones, around 94% seen once, with 11% to 15% in the top ten. Germline V gives CDR1 SGHTA, CDR2 FQGNSA. The trim removed 3 bases at V and 6 bases at J, leaving 2 bases unmatched. The CDR3 is 13 residues long. What was sequenced was PBMCs. This receptor was obtained from a man in his 60s with colorectal cancer. The rearrangement uses TRBV7-2 and TRBJ1-5; 7 positions agree with TRBD1. The CDR3 here is CASSFRGAQPQHF. The CDR3 DNA reads as TGTGCCAGCAGCTTCAGGGGGGCTCAGCCCCAGCATTTT.